What follows are 28 T cell receptor beta chains derived from one specimen sequenced in a study of lymphopenia after photon versus proton radiotherapy. TCRdb's table, derived via immunoSEQ multiplex PCR, lists solely in-frame clones and lacks some. The sample shows roughly 63,000 clones, about 88% of them seen only once. Source: peripheral blood, taken from a patient treated with proton-based radiotherapy. All receptors come from a man aged 60 to 69 with pancreatic cancer.

The J gene is TRBJ2-3, the V gene TRBV7-2; D uncertain. Trimming left V 6 bases short and J 2 bases short, with 9 bases between. This CDR3 contains 13 residues. Germline CDR1 SGHTA, CDR2 FQGNSA. The chain's CDR3 is CASRFGPTDTQYF. The CDR3 DNA follows: TGTGCCAGCAGGTTCGGACCCACAGATACGCAGTATTTT.

The rearrangement joins TRBV7-6 to TRBJ2-5; D gene uncertain. V lost 5 bases, J lost 0 bases, and 10 bases lay in between. The CDR3 spans 14 residues. Germline CDR1 reads SGHVS; CDR2 reads FNYEAQ. The CDR3 DNA reads TGTGCCAGCAGCCCCCCGGGCTACCAAGAGACCCAGTACTTC. The encoded protein is CASSPPGYQETQYF.

In its sample, this clone ranks as medium-sized. This chain links TRBV7-9 with TRBJ2-7, with D unclear. Trimming took off 4 bases at V and 0 bases at J, with 7 bases between the two ends. The germline CDR1 and CDR2 sequences are SEHNR and FQNEAQ (reference sequence). This CDR3 comprises 13 residues. The CDR3 nucleotides are TGTGCCAGCAGCTCGAGAAGCTCCTACGAGCAGTACTTC. Encoded protein: CASSSRSSYEQYF.

The chain joins TRBV5-6 to TRBJ1-5; D is unresolved. The CDR3 is 15 residues long. Trimming cost V 1 base and J 5 bases, with 13 bases left between them. The V gene's germline CDR1 is SGHDT and CDR2 YYEEEE. DNA for the CDR3: TGTGCCAGCAGCTTGTTCATGTCGGAGGATCAGCCCCAGCATTTT. This codes for CASSLFMSEDQPQHF.

J is TRBJ1-1 and V is TRBV5-1; D is unclear. This CDR3 spans 13 amino acids. Trimming shortened V by 0 bases and J by 4 bases, and 7 bases separated the two germline ends. CDR1 and CDR2 from the germline V gene are SGHRS and YFSETQ. In DNA, the CDR3 is TGCGCCAGCAGCTTGGAGTTGGGCACTGAAGCTTTCTTT. Translated, it gives CASSLELGTEAFF.

This chain links TRBV11-1 with TRBJ1-2; 7 positions agree with TRBD1. Germline trimming cut 5 bases from V and 5 bases from J; bases unmatched to any gene: 5. This CDR3 region has 13 residues. Germline lookup yields CDR1 SGHAT and CDR2 FQDESV (reference sequence). The CDR3: CASSPGTDYGYTF. CDR3 in DNA: TGTGCCAGCAGCCCCGGGACAGATTATGGCTACACCTTC.

J is TRBJ2-5 and V is TRBV27; 7 nucleotides align to TRBD1. This CDR3 spans 13 amino acids. J gave up 5 bases and V 6 bases, and 6 bases lay outside the gene matches. Germline loops: CDR1 MNHEY, CDR2 SMNVEV (reference sequence). CDR3 sequence (DNA): TGTGCCAGCAGACCGACAGGGTCCGAGACCCAGTACTTC. This sequence encodes CASRPTGSETQYF.

The rearrangement joins TRBV5-1 to TRBJ1-3; D gene ambiguous. Germline V lookup: CDR1 SGHRS, CDR2 YFSETQ. This CDR3 has 14 amino acids. V shed 3 bases and J shed 3 bases, with 10 bases lying between them. In DNA form, the CDR3 reads TGCGCCAGCAGCTACTTAGGGTTTGGAAACACCATATATTTT. Its translation: CASSYLGFGNTIYF.

In nucleotides, the CDR3 is TGTGCCAGTAGTATCCGTGACGGGATAAATGAGCAGTTCTTC. It specifies CASSIRDGINEQFF. This sequence joins TRBV19 and TRBJ2-1, with D possibly matching TRBD2 (5 bases). This CDR3 contains 14 residues. V was clipped by 3 bases and J by 7 bases, with 13 bases between them. Germline V CDR1 and CDR2: LNHDA, SQIVND (reference sequence).

This chain joins TRBV5-6 and TRBJ1-2; no firm D call. This CDR3 spans 12 amino acids. Germline CDR1 SGHDT, CDR2 YYEEEE. V dropped 0 bases and J dropped 8 bases, with 8 bases sitting between them. This CDR3 reads CASSLADRGYTF. As DNA, the CDR3 is TGTGCCAGCAGCTTGGCGGATCGCGGCTACACCTTC.

The chain recombines TRBV4-1 with TRBJ2-1; 12 bases match TRBD1. After removal of 4 bases from V and 9 bases from J, the junction contained 10 bases not matched to a gene. Germline CDR1 MGHRA, CDR2 YSYEKL. CDR3 length: 16 amino acids. Here the CDR3 reads CASSPASGQGAGEQFF. The CDR3 region has the DNA TGCGCCAGCAGCCCAGCATCGGGACAGGGGGCCGGTGAGCAGTTCTTC.

The V call is TRBV28, the J call TRBJ2-3, with D tentatively TRBD1 or TRBD2 (5 bases each). Between the trimmed V and J ends, which lost 3 bases and 11 bases, there was a span of 18 bases. Germline CDR1 is MDHEN and CDR2 is SYDVKM. The CDR3 spans 14 residues. CDR3 protein: CASSFLAFRGEQYF. CDR3 DNA: TGTGCCAGCAGTTTTTTGGCTTTTAGAGGGGAGCAGTATTTT.

The chain couples TRBV5-6 to TRBJ2-2; unclear D gene. The V and J ends lost 4 bases and 5 bases respectively, with 15 bases between them. Germline lookup yields CDR1 SGHDT and CDR2 YYEEEE. The CDR3 loop spans 15 amino acids. The CDR3 sequence: CASSTRPYGTGELFF. The DNA of the CDR3 is TGTGCCAGCAGCACCCGACCCTATGGGACCGGGGAGCTGTTTTTT.

The chain links TRBV5-6 to TRBJ2-2; 14 bases map to TRBD2. V lost 1 base, J lost 4 bases, and 9 bases stayed unmatched. Per germline, CDR1 SGHDT and CDR2 YYEEEE. The CDR3 spans 19 residues. CDR3: CASSLPLGLAGVGTGELFF. The CDR3 region has the DNA TGTGCCAGCAGCTTGCCCTTGGGACTAGCGGGAGTAGGCACCGGGGAGCTGTTTTTT.

The rearrangement links TRBV5-1 to TRBJ2-3, with TRBD2 identical over 13 bases. Germline V gives CDR1 SGHRS, CDR2 YFSETQ. The junction had 3 bases not matched to a gene; V was cut back by 3 bases and J by 2 bases. This CDR3 spans 16 amino acids. For the CDR3, the DNA is TGCGCCAGCAGCTCGGGACTAGCGGGGTTCACAGATACGCAGTATTTT. This codes for CASSSGLAGFTDTQYF.

The rearrangement joins TRBV5-1 to TRBJ2-1; TRBD1 is a possible D gene (5 bases). Germline CDR1 and CDR2: SGHRS and YFSETQ. Deletions cut 4 bases from V and 6 bases from J, with 20 bases between. The CDR3 loop spans 16 amino acids. Written as DNA, the CDR3 is TGCGCCAGCAGCCTCGAGTTGCAGGGAACGGGCAATGAGCAGTTCTTC. Translation: CASSLELQGTGNEQFF.

This chain links TRBV18 with TRBJ2-5; D perhaps matches TRBD1 (5 bases). The germline V gene encodes CDR1 KGHSH and CDR2 LQKENI. The CDR3 runs to 15 residues. V lost 3 bases to trimming and J lost 1 base, with 12 bases between them. The chain's CDR3 is CASSPQWGFQETQYF. CDR3 coding DNA: TGTGCCAGCTCACCCCAATGGGGCTTCCAAGAGACCCAGTACTTC.

The chain combines TRBV7-2 with TRBJ2-5; TRBD2 aligns across 8 bases. Germline V CDR1 and CDR2: SGHTA, FQGNSA. CDR3 length equals 17 residues. With 5 bases clipped from V and 4 bases from J, the junction kept 15 bases outside the gene matches. The CDR3 is CASSPGFHPAGVETQYF. In DNA form, the CDR3 reads TGTGCCAGCAGCCCCGGATTCCATCCAGCGGGAGTAGAGACCCAGTACTTC. Supplemented by reference TRBV7-2 and TRBJ2-5, the full variable domain reads GAGVSQSPSNKVTEKGKDVELRCDPISGHTALYWYRQSLGQGLEFLIYFQGNSAPDKSGLPSDRFSAERTGGSVSTLTIQRTQQEDSAVYLCASSPGFHPAGVETQYFGPGTRLLVL.

V is TRBV7-3 and J is TRBJ1-3; tentatively, D is TRBD1 (5 bases). The germline V and J ends were trimmed by 5 bases and 1 base, with 9 bases remaining between them. The germline gives CDR1 SGHTA, CDR2 FQGTGA. This CDR3 has 14 residues. CDR3 DNA: TGTGCCAGCAGCCCTGACAGTTCTGGAAACACCATATATTTT. It specifies CASSPDSSGNTIYF.

V usage is TRBV29-1 and J usage is TRBJ2-5; 11 bases match TRBD2. The CDR3 is 14 amino acids. V shed 6 bases, J shed 2 bases, and the junction held 5 bases outside the gene matches. Per the germline V gene, CDR1 is SQVTM and CDR2 is ANQGSEA. CDR3 DNA: TGCAGCGTCCCGACTAGCGGGACTCAAGAGACCCAGTACTTC. This translates into CSVPTSGTQETQYF.

The chain couples TRBV28 to TRBJ1-4; 10 positions match TRBD1. The CDR3 consists of 14 residues. V shed 6 bases, J shed 7 bases, and the junction held 5 bases outside the gene matches. The germline CDR1 and CDR2 sequences are MDHEN and SYDVKM. The CDR3 reads CASRETGGVEKLFF. Written as DNA, the CDR3 is TGTGCCAGCAGGGAGACAGGGGGCGTTGAAAAACTGTTTTTT.

This clone has a single count. The chain uses TRBV19 and TRBJ2-7; the match to TRBD1 covers 7 bases. The V gene's germline CDR1 is LNHDA and CDR2 SQIVND (reference sequence). This CDR3 contains 15 residues. V lost 1 base, J lost 0 bases, and 3 bases stayed unmatched. This CDR3 reads CASSIVWDSSYEQYF. The CDR3 DNA reads as TGTGCCAGTAGTATAGTTTGGGACAGCTCCTACGAGCAGTACTTC.

This clone has only one observation. This chain uses TRBV6-1 with TRBJ1-5, with no clear D. Germline values: CDR1 MNHNS, CDR2 SASEGT. The CDR3 runs to 13 residues. V dropped 2 bases and J dropped 0 bases, with 2 bases sitting between them. CDR3 DNA: TGTGCCAGCAGTGAAATTAGCAATCAGCCCCAGCATTTT. Residues: CASSEISNQPQHF.

As concerns this clone: Other DNA sequences in this sample translate to the same CDR3. The CDR3 reads CASSSLRYEQYF. The CDR3 coding sequence is TGTGCCAGCAGTTCCCTCAGGTACGAGCAGTACTTC. This chain joins TRBV28 and TRBJ2-7; D is unclear. This CDR3 spans 12 amino acids. V dropped 4 bases and J dropped 4 bases, with 8 bases sitting between them. Germline V gene data show CDR1 as MDHEN and CDR2 as SYDVKM.

This clone showed up just a few times. The chain couples TRBV6-5 to TRBJ2-1; maybe TRBD2 (5 bases). Trimming removed 3 bases at V and 9 bases at J, with 9 bases between. CDR3 length equals 12 residues. The germline V gene encodes CDR1 MNHEY and CDR2 SVGAGI. The CDR3 loop reads CASSYLRGEQFF. CDR3 nucleotides: TGTGCCAGCAGTTATCTCCGGGGTGAGCAGTTCTTC.

This sequence joins TRBV6-1 and TRBJ2-7; TRBD2 matches 7 bases. The trim removed 2 bases at V and 7 bases at J, leaving 8 bases unmatched. The length of the CDR3 is 14 residues. CDR1 is MNHNS, CDR2 SASEGT, per germline. This CDR3 reads CASSELRQRGEQYF. For the CDR3, the DNA is TGTGCCAGCAGTGAACTCCGACAGCGGGGTGAGCAGTACTTC.

The V call is TRBV7-9, the J call TRBJ1-5; 9 bases are a match to TRBD1. The germline gives CDR1 SEHNR, CDR2 FQNEAQ (reference sequence). The CDR3 runs 17 residues. The J segment lost 1 base and the V segment lost 4 bases, leaving 8 bases of the junction unmatched. The CDR3 loop reads CASSSLSGTGSNQPQHF. CDR3 nucleotides: TGTGCCAGCAGCTCCCTATCCGGGACAGGGAGCAATCAGCCCCAGCATTTT.

V and J are TRBV9 and TRBJ2-1, with TRBD2 matching 8 bases. The CDR3 loop spans 15 amino acids. Per the germline V gene, CDR1 is SGDLS and CDR2 is YYNGEE. Trimming cost V 4 bases and J 1 base; bases outside gene matches: 4. CDR3 sequence: CASSNIAGSYNEQFF. CDR3 sequence (DNA): TGTGCCAGCAGCAATATAGCGGGATCCTACAATGAGCAGTTCTTC.